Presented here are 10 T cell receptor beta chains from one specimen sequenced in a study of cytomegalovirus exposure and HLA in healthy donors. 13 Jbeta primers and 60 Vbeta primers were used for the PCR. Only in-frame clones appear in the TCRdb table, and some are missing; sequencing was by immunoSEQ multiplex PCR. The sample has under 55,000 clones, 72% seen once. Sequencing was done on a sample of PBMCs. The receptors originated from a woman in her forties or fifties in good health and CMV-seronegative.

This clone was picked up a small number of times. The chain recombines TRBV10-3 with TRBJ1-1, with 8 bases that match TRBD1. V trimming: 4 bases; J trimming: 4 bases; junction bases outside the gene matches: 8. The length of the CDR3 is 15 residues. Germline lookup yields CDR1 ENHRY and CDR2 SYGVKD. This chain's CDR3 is CAISVSGGRSTEAFF. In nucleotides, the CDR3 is TGTGCCATCAGTGTGTCAGGGGGCCGCAGCACTGAAGCTTTCTTT.

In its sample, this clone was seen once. CDR3: CASSRPLSSGRYNEQFF. CDR3 bases: TGTGCCAGTAGTCGACCGCTTTCTAGCGGGCGCTACAATGAGCAGTTCTTC. V and J are TRBV19 and TRBJ2-1, with TRBD2 identical over 8 bases. The germline gives CDR1 LNHDA, CDR2 SQIVND (reference sequence). The CDR3 loop spans 17 amino acids. The junction had 12 bases not matched to a gene; V was cut back by 5 bases and J by 3 bases.

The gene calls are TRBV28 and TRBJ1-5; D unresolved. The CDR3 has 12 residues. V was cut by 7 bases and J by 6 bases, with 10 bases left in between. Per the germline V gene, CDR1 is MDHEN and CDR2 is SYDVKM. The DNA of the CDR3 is TGTGCCAGCATGCCGAGTAGTCAGCCCCAGCATTTT. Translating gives CASMPSSQPQHF.

Here the CDR3 reads CSVGLAGGNEQFF. The CDR3 DNA is TGCAGCGTCGGACTAGCGGGGGGGAATGAGCAGTTCTTC. The chain recombines TRBV29-1 with TRBJ2-1; 15 nucleotides match TRBD2. This CDR3 is 13 amino acids long. The V segment lost 6 bases and the J segment 7 bases; nucleotides outside the gene matches: 1. The germline gives CDR1 SQVTM, CDR2 ANQGSEA.

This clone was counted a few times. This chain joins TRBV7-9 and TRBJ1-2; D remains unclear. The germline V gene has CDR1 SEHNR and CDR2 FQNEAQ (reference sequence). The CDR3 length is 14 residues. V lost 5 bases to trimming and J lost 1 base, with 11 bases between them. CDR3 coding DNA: TGTGCCAGCAGCCCAGGTGACAATAACTATGGCTACACCTTC. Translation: CASSPGDNNYGYTF.

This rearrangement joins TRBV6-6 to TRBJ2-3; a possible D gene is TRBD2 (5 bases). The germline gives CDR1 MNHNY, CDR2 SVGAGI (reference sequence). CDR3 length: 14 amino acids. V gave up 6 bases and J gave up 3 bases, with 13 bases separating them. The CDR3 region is CASRRAPGTDTQYF. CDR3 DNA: TGTGCCAGCAGACGGGCCCCGGGAACAGATACGCAGTATTTT.

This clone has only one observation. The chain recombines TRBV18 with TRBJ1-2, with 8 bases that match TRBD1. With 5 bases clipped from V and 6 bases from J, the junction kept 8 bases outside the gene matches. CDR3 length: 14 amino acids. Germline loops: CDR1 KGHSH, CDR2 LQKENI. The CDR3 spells CASSAPWTGHGYTF. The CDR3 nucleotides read TGTGCCAGCTCAGCCCCATGGACAGGGCATGGCTACACCTTC.

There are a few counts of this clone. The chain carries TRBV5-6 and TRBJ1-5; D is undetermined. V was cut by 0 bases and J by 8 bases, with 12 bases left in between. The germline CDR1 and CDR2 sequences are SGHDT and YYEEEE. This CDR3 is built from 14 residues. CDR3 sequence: CASSLGRRMEPQHF. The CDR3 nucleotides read TGTGCCAGCAGCTTGGGGCGCAGGATGGAGCCCCAGCATTTT.

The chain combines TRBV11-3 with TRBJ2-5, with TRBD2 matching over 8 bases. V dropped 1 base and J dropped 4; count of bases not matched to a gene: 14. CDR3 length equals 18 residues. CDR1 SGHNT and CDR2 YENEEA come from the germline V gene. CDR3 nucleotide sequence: TGTGCCAGCAGCTTAGGATCGGGGGGGGCGGACTACTTAGAGACCCAGTACTTC. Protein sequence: CASSLGSGGADYLETQYF.

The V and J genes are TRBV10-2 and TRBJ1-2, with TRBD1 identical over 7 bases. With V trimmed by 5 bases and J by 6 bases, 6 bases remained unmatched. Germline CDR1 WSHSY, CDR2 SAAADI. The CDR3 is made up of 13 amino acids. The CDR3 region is CASSLTGRDGYTF. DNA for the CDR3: TGCGCCAGCAGTTTGACAGGGAGAGATGGCTACACCTTC.